Listed below are T cell receptor beta chains from one sample, sequenced in a study of shared clonotypes between healthy human individuals. Clones were read by immunoSEQ multiplex PCR, and TCRdb kept only the in-frame ones, dropping some. The sample shows roughly 1 million clones, around 75% of them seen only once. Material for sequencing was memory CD4+ T cells sorted from blood. The receptors originated from a man between 18 and 29 years old in good health. Each CDR3 is given with its conserved first and last residue. The order of the fields is D gene, J gene, V gene, clone size, CDR3 protein, CDR3 DNA. A D gene is named only where the DNA matches it firmly. Expanded clones get a size class; other rows say once, few or many, or leave the size out.

>NA|TRBJ2-1|TRBV10-1|NA
CASSEDSPTYNEQFF
TGCGCCAGCAGTGAGGACAGTCCTACTTACAATGAGCAGTTCTTC
>NA|TRBJ2-1|TRBV6-1|NA
CASSPARGQFF
TGTGCCAGCAGTCCAGCGCGTGGGCAGTTCTTC
>NA|TRBJ2-7|TRBV9|NA
CASSVAEGNYEQYF
TGTGCCAGCAGCGTAGCCGAGGGAAACTACGAGCAGTACTTC
>NA|TRBJ2-5|TRBV27|NA
CASSFSNLKETQYF
TGTGCCAGCAGTTTTAGTAACCTAAAAGAGACCCAGTACTTC
>TRBD1|TRBJ1-5|TRBV19|NA
CASSTRDSYNQPQHF
TGTGCCAGTAGTACCCGGGACAGTTACAATCAGCCCCAGCATTTT
>TRBD2|TRBJ2-1|TRBV7-6|NA
CASSSPQGTRVGDNEQFF
TGTGCCAGCAGCTCTCCTCAGGGGACTAGGGTAGGAGACAATGAGCAGTTCTTC
>NA|TRBJ2-1|TRBV7-8|NA
CASSFLQDNEQFF
TGTGCCAGCAGCTTCTTACAAGACAATGAGCAGTTCTTC
>NA|TRBJ2-5|TRBV7-2|NA
CASSFRGVWETQYF
TGTGCCAGCAGCTTTCGCGGGGTTTGGGAGACCCAGTACTTC
>NA|TRBJ1-4|TRBV30|NA
CALNRESTNEKLFF
TGTGCCTTAAACAGGGAGTCAACTAATGAAAAACTGTTTTTT
>NA|TRBJ1-3|TRBV6-1|NA
CASSVGQLFSGNTIYF
TGTGCCAGCAGTGTCGGACAGCTCTTCTCTGGAAACACCATATATTTT
>NA|TRBJ2-5|TRBV10-3|NA
CAISDLSETQYF
TGTGCCATCAGTGACTTGAGCGAGACCCAGTACTTC
>NA|TRBJ2-5|TRBV6-5|NA
CASSYSAGVMETQYF
TGTGCCAGCAGTTACTCGGCAGGGGTGATGGAGACCCAGTACTTC
>NA|TRBJ2-7|TRBV25-1|many
CASSEGSNYEQYF
TGTGCCAGCAGTGAAGGCAGTAACTACGAGCAGTACTTC
>NA|TRBJ2-2|TRBV9|once
CASSVAGRTASGELFF
TGTGCCAGCAGCGTAGCGGGACGGACAGCGTCCGGGGAGCTGTTTTTT
>NA|TRBJ2-1|TRBV4-2|once
CASSQDMPMGNNEQFF
TGTGCCAGCAGCCAAGATATGCCTATGGGAAACAATGAGCAGTTCTTC
>NA|TRBJ2-7|TRBV9|once
CASSVDPSPYEQYF
TGTGCCAGCAGCGTAGATCCTAGCCCTTACGAGCAGTACTTC
>TRBD1|TRBJ1-1|TRBV28|many
CATQGAGGQDTEAFF
TGTGCCACCCAAGGGGCAGGGGGACAGGACACTGAAGCTTTCTTT
>TRBD2|TRBJ2-7|TRBV7-6|NA
CASSLVGGGAREQYF
TGTGCCAGCAGCTTAGTTGGCGGGGGGGCTCGGGAGCAGTACTTC
>NA|TRBJ1-1|TRBV2|NA
CASTSSRGVFEAFF
TGTGCCAGCACCAGTTCCCGGGGGGTATTTGAAGCTTTCTTT
>NA|TRBJ2-2|TRBV12-1|NA
CASSTDSDPNTGELFF
TGTGCCAGCAGCACCGACAGTGATCCGAACACCGGGGAGCTGTTTTTT
>NA|TRBJ2-7|TRBV5-1|NA
CASSLGGRGLEQYF
TGCGCCAGCAGCTTGGGCGGCAGGGGCCTCGAGCAGTACTTC
>NA|TRBJ1-1|TRBV7-2|NA
CASSLAGNTEAFF
TGTGCCAGCAGCTTAGCCGGTAACACTGAAGCTTTCTTT
>NA|TRBJ2-7|TRBV7-2|few
CASSERQTREQYF
TGTGCCAGCAGCGAACGCCAGACGCGCGAGCAGTACTTC
>NA|TRBJ2-2|TRBV10-3|NA
CAISERLNTGELFF
TGTGCCATCAGTGAGAGACTTAACACCGGGGAGCTGTTTTTT
>NA|TRBJ1-5|TRBV7-2|NA
CASNRDAVGNQPQHF
TGTGCCAGCAACCGGGATGCGGTGGGCAATCAGCCCCAGCATTTT
>NA|TRBJ2-2|TRBV18|NA
CASSRQPGQNTGELFF
TGTGCCAGCTCACGACAACCGGGACAGAACACCGGGGAGCTGTTTTTT
>TRBD1|TRBJ2-3|TRBV5-1|NA
CASSPRTGTDTQYF
TGCGCCAGCAGCCCGAGGACAGGGACAGATACGCAGTATTTT
>NA|TRBJ2-2|TRBV4-3|NA
CASSQAPSATGELFF
TGCGCCAGCAGCCAAGCCCCTAGCGCTACCGGGGAGCTGTTTTTT
>NA|TRBJ2-5|TRBV5-1|NA
CASSLAGNREETQYF
TGCGCCAGCAGCTTGGCAGGGAATCGGGAAGAGACCCAGTACTTC
>NA|TRBJ1-6|TRBV2|NA
CASSGGSGARNSPLHF
TGTGCCAGCAGTGGAGGGTCGGGGGCGCGCAATTCACCCCTCCACTTT
>TRBD1|TRBJ1-1|TRBV19|NA
CASSLRTGGSTEAFF
TGTGCCAGTAGTCTTCGGACAGGGGGATCCACTGAAGCTTTCTTT
>TRBD1|TRBJ1-2|TRBV6-6|NA
CASSYLDRGISYTF
TGTGCCAGCAGTTACCTGGACAGGGGTATATCCTACACCTTC
>NA|TRBJ2-7|TRBV6-6|NA
CASSYRTAYEQYF
TGTGCCAGCAGTTACAGGACAGCCTACGAGCAGTACTTC
>NA|TRBJ1-1|TRBV28|NA
CASHRGGSTEAFF
TGTGCCAGCCATCGGGGGGGAAGCACTGAAGCTTTCTTT
>NA|TRBJ1-2|TRBV30|NA
CAWSAEGFGYTF
TGTGCCTGGAGTGCAGAAGGGTTTGGCTACACCTTC
>NA|TRBJ2-7|TRBV10-3|few
CAISDRAGVSYEQYF
TGTGCCATCAGTGATAGGGCAGGGGTCTCCTACGAGCAGTACTTC
>NA|TRBJ1-4|TRBV7-2|NA
CASSLMGTTNEKLFF
TGTGCCAGCAGCTTAATGGGGACAACTAATGAAAAACTGTTTTTT
>NA|TRBJ2-1|TRBV6-1|NA
CASMVGPESEQFF
TGTGCCAGCATGGTAGGGCCCGAGAGTGAGCAGTTCTTC
>NA|TRBJ1-5|TRBV28|NA
CASSLGGARGQPQHF
TGTGCCAGCAGTTTAGGGGGGGCGCGGGGTCAGCCCCAGCATTTT
>TRBD2|TRBJ2-1|TRBV4-3|NA
CASSQELALAGGPINEQFF
TGCGCCAGCAGCCAAGAGTTAGCGCTAGCGGGAGGGCCAATAAATGAGCAGTTCTTC
>NA|TRBJ2-1|TRBV28|NA
CATSGGGALVNEQFF
TGTGCCACTTCCGGAGGGGGGGCCCTCGTGAATGAGCAGTTCTTC
>NA|TRBJ2-3|TRBV18|NA
CASSPLPITDTQYF
TGTGCCAGCTCACCGCTCCCAATCACAGATACGCAGTATTTT
>NA|TRBJ1-5|TRBV19|NA
CASSIDGGGNQPQHF
TGTGCCAGCTCTATCGATGGGGGGGGCAATCAGCCCCAGCATTTT
>NA|TRBJ2-6|TRBV9|NA
CASSGASTSGANVLTF
TGTGCCAGCAGCGGGGCGAGTACCTCTGGGGCCAACGTCCTGACTTTC
>NA|TRBJ1-1|TRBV5-1|NA
CASSLGGDTEAFF
TGCGCCAGCAGCCTGGGCGGGGACACTGAAGCTTTCTTT
>NA|TRBJ1-4|TRBV5-6|NA
CASSQQSYNEKLFF
TGTGCCAGCAGCCAACAGTCCTATAATGAAAAACTGTTTTTT
>NA|TRBJ2-2|TRBV19|NA
CASSATNPGELFF
TGTGCCAGTAGTGCGACTAATCCCGGGGAGCTGTTTTTT
>TRBD2|TRBJ2-3|TRBV5-1|NA
CASSFIAGEGSDTQYF
TGCGCCAGCAGCTTCATAGCGGGAGAGGGGTCAGATACGCAGTATTTT
>NA|TRBJ2-5|TRBV18|NA
CASSPADGGETQYF
TGTGCCAGCTCACCCGCGGACGGAGGAGAGACCCAGTACTTC
>TRBD2|TRBJ2-2|TRBV27|NA
CASSLTWTSSKNTGELFF
TGTGCCAGCAGTTTAACTTGGACTAGCAGTAAGAACACCGGGGAGCTGTTTTTT
>NA|TRBJ2-7|TRBV10-3|NA
CAISDPQRGNYEQYF
TGTGCCATCAGTGACCCCCAAAGGGGTAACTACGAGCAGTACTTC
>NA|TRBJ2-7|TRBV5-4|NA
CASSPPGPRVYEQYF
TGTGCCAGCAGTCCACCGGGACCAAGGGTCTACGAGCAGTACTTC
>NA|TRBJ1-2|TRBV10-2|NA
CASSELNSGYTF
TGCGCCAGCAGTGAGCTCAACTCCGGCTACACCTTC
>NA|TRBJ1-6|TRBV27|NA
CASSPSHNSPLHF
TGTGCCAGCAGTCCCTCGCATAATTCACCCCTCCACTTT
>NA|TRBJ1-1|TRBV30|NA
CAWSRATTEAFF
TGTGCCTGGAGCCGGGCGACCACTGAAGCTTTCTTT
>TRBD1|TRBJ1-3|TRBV5-1|few
CASSWRQGAIPGNTIYF
TGCGCCAGCAGCTGGCGGCAGGGGGCGATTCCGGGAAACACCATATATTTT
>TRBD1|TRBJ1-2|TRBV10-2|NA
CASSPGTGYGYTF
TGCGCCAGCAGTCCCGGGACAGGCTATGGCTACACCTTC
>NA|TRBJ2-3|TRBV28|NA
CASSSRKELGTDTQYF
TGTGCCAGCAGTAGCCGTAAGGAGTTAGGCACAGATACGCAGTATTTT
>TRBD1|TRBJ1-2|TRBV2|NA
CASSEDGTVTGYTF
TGTGCCAGCAGTGAAGATGGGACAGTGACTGGCTACACCTTC